This is a list of T cell receptor beta chains from one sample in a study of blood T cells in healthy people across ages. A single record per CDR3 protein comes from TCRdb applying MiXCR to the 5' RACE reads. The table has 1.5 million or so distinct CDR3 sequences, under 55% seen once; the top ten hold just over 4%. The sample taken for sequencing was blood. All receptors derive from a woman between 18 and 29 years old in good health. Each CDR3 is given with its conserved first and last residue. The D gene is left open where the match is weak. The listing skips clone size in some rows; elsewhere it reads once, few, many or a size class.

J | size | V | D | DNA | CDR3
TRBJ1-1 | NA | TRBV20-1 | NA | TGCAGTGCTAGAGGTGGATTGAACTCTGAAGCTTTCTTT | CSARGGLNSEAFF
TRBJ2-7 | NA | TRBV12-3/TRBV12-4 | NA | TGTGCCAGCACCCTCCCAGGGATTCCATCCTACGAGCAGTACTTC | CASTLPGIPSYEQYF
TRBJ2-7 | NA | TRBV3-1 | TRBD2 | TGTGCCAGCAGCCACTTTAGGACTAGCGGGATAGACGAGCAGTACTTC | CASSHFRTSGIDEQYF
TRBJ2-1 | NA | TRBV6-1 | NA | TGTGCCAGCAGTCCCGGACAAGGGCCTCACAATGAGCAGTTCTTC | CASSPGQGPHNEQFF
TRBJ1-2 | NA | TRBV9 | NA | TGTGCCAGCAGCGTAGCGGACGGTGAGGGGTATGGCTACACCTTC | CASSVADGEGYGYTF
TRBJ2-3 | NA | TRBV2 | NA | TGTGCCAGCAGCCGACAGTCCACCACAGATACGCAGTATTTT | CASSRQSTTDTQYF
TRBJ1-6 | NA | TRBV20-1 | TRBD1 | TGCAGTGCTAGGATTGGAGTCTTGAGGGACAGAAATTCACCCCTCCACTTT | CSARIGVLRDRNSPLHF
TRBJ2-1 | NA | TRBV5-6 | TRBD1 | TGTGCCAGCAGCTGGACAGGGGCCTACAATGAGCAGTTCTTC | CASSWTGAYNEQFF
TRBJ1-2 | few | TRBV12-3/TRBV12-4 | TRBD1 | TGTGCCAGCAAACCGGGACAGGGGGCCGATGGCTACACCTTC | CASKPGQGADGYTF
TRBJ2-1 | NA | TRBV5-1 | NA | TGCGCCAGCAGCTTAGGACAAAATGATGGTTCGAATGAGCAGTTCTTC | CASSLGQNDGSNEQFF
TRBJ2-7 | NA | TRBV9 | NA | TGTGCCAGCAGCGAAGGGGGTGCGAGCTCCTACGAGCAGTACTTC | CASSEGGASSYEQYF
TRBJ2-5 | few | TRBV7-9 | NA | TGTGCCAGCAGCTTAGTCGGCGGGCCAGAGACCCAGTACTTC | CASSLVGGPETQYF
TRBJ2-7 | few | TRBV20-1 | NA | TGCAGTGCGTGGCACTCCTACAATGAGCAGTACTTC | CSAWHSYNEQYF
TRBJ1-3 | NA | TRBV9 | NA | TGTGCCAGCAGCGGTAGATCTGGAAACACCATATATTTT | CASSGRSGNTIYF
TRBJ1-1 | NA | TRBV10-3 | NA | TGTGCCATCAGTGAGGGCGGCGACACTGAAGCTTTCTTT | CAISEGGDTEAFF
TRBJ1-2 | few | TRBV28 | NA | TGTGCCAGCAGACGTTCCCGTCTCGCTAACTATGGCTACACCTTC | CASRRSRLANYGYTF
TRBJ2-3 | NA | TRBV12-3/TRBV12-4 | NA | TGTGCCAGCAGTTTAAGTACCTATACGCAGTATTTT | CASSLSTYTQYF
TRBJ1-2 | once | TRBV7-9 | NA | TGTGCCAGCAGCCTGAGGGTTGTTGGCTACACCTTC | CASSLRVVGYTF
TRBJ2-5 | NA | TRBV6-2/TRBV6-3 | TRBD2 | TGTGCCAGCTCGGGACTAGCGGGAAGAGGGCAAGAGACCCAGTACTTC | CASSGLAGRGQETQYF
TRBJ2-7 | few | TRBV7-2 | NA | TGTGCCAGCAGCTTAGCGTTAAGCTCCGAGCAGTACTTC | CASSLALSSEQYF
TRBJ2-5 | NA | TRBV12-3/TRBV12-4 | TRBD2 | TGTGCCAGCAGTACAAGAACCGGGACTAGCGATGAGACCCAGTACTTC | CASSTRTGTSDETQYF
TRBJ2-1 | NA | TRBV9 | NA | TGTGCCAGCAGTACCAGCCCGGATGAGCAGTTCTTC | CASSTSPDEQFF
TRBJ2-7 | NA | TRBV20-1 | NA | TGCAGTGCTAGGGGGTACCTGCACTCCTACGAGCAGTACTTC | CSARGYLHSYEQYF
TRBJ2-3 | NA | TRBV20-1 | TRBD2 | TGCAGTGCTATGGCGGGAGGGCCAGATACGCAGTATTTT | CSAMAGGPDTQYF
TRBJ2-7 | NA | TRBV24-1 | NA | TGTGCCACCAGTGATTTGAACTGGGTATCTGGGAGACTTTCCTACGAGCAGTACTTC | CATSDLNWVSGRLSYEQYF
TRBJ2-4 | NA | TRBV13 | TRBD2 | TGTGCCAGCAGCTTTAGCGGGAGGGGTAAAGAGCAGTACTTC | CASSFSGRGKEQYF
TRBJ1-1 | NA | TRBV20-1 | NA | TGCAGGCTGAACACTGAAGCTTTCTTT | CRLNTEAFF
TRBJ1-5 | NA | TRBV24-1 | NA | TGTGCCACCAGTGATCTGGCGAGCAATCAGCCCCAGCATTTT | CATSDLASNQPQHF
TRBJ2-1 | NA | TRBV29-1 | NA | TGCAGCGTTGAAGGGAGGACCTGGGAGCAGTTCTTC | CSVEGRTWEQFF
TRBJ1-1 | NA | TRBV6-2/TRBV6-3 | TRBD1 | TGTGCCAGCAACAAACAGGGGCCGAACACTGAAGCTTTCTTT | CASNKQGPNTEAFF
TRBJ2-5 | NA | TRBV29-1 | NA | TGCAGCGTTGAAAAGCAACAAGAGACCCAGTACTTC | CSVEKQQETQYF
TRBJ2-3 | few | TRBV20-1 | NA | TGCAGTGCTAGAGCAACAAACACAGATACGCAGTATTTT | CSARATNTDTQYF
TRBJ2-3 | NA | TRBV5-1 | NA | TGCGCCAGCAGCCGAACAAATCCCTCAGATACGCAGTATTTT | CASSRTNPSDTQYF
TRBJ1-4 | few | TRBV6-5 | NA | TGTGCCAGCGGCAAGGGTGGGTCGTTTCAGGAAAAACTGTTTTTT | CASGKGGSFQEKLFF
TRBJ2-7 | NA | TRBV15 | NA | TGTGCCACCAGCAGAGATTTGGGCTACAATGAGCAGTACTTC | CATSRDLGYNEQYF
TRBJ2-5 | NA | TRBV29-1 | TRBD1 | TGCAGCGTGGGGACAGGGTACTTC | CSVGTGYF
TRBJ1-4 | once | TRBV4-3 | NA | TGCGCCAGCAGCCAAGATGCGCGGGGGGGGGCTGAAAAACTGTTTTTT | CASSQDARGGAEKLFF
TRBJ2-1 | NA | TRBV20-1 | NA | TGCAGTGCCAACAGGGACTCCTACAATGAGCAGTTCTTC | CSANRDSYNEQFF
TRBJ2-3 | few | TRBV6-6 | NA | TGTGCCAGCAGTTATAGGGGTTCCTACCAAGATACGCAGTATTTT | CASSYRGSYQDTQYF
TRBJ1-5 | NA | TRBV5-6 | TRBD1 | TGTGCCAGCAGCTCCCGGGACAGGGCGCGACAGCCCCAGCATTTT | CASSSRDRARQPQHF
TRBJ2-5 | many | TRBV12-3/TRBV12-4 | NA | TGTGCCAGCAGTTTTTCGGGATACCAAGAGACCCAGTACTTC | CASSFSGYQETQYF
TRBJ1-2 | few | TRBV5-1 | TRBD1 | TGCGCCAGCAGCGGGGGAGGGACAGGCTATGGCTACACCTTC | CASSGGGTGYGYTF
TRBJ2-1 | NA | TRBV15 | NA | TGTGCCACCAGCAGGGTGTACGGGACCGGCGATGAGCAGTTCTTC | CATSRVYGTGDEQFF
TRBJ2-7 | few | TRBV5-6 | TRBD2 | TGTGCCAGCAGCCCGGGACTAGCGGTGGGGGCTTTCGAGCAGTACTTC | CASSPGLAVGAFEQYF
TRBJ1-1 | few | TRBV29-1 | NA | TGCAGCGTTGAAGGGCGGGTCCTTGAAGCTTTCTTT | CSVEGRVLEAFF
TRBJ2-5 | NA | TRBV30 | NA | TGTGCCTGGAGTGTACGGGCTGCCACGTACCAGTACTTC | CAWSVRAATYQYF
TRBJ2-5 | NA | TRBV18 | NA | TGTGCCAGCTCATCTCGGGACGGGGCCCAAGAGACCCAGTACTTC | CASSSRDGAQETQYF
TRBJ2-1 | few | TRBV24-1 | NA | TGTGCCACCAGTGATTCAAAGGGTCTGGGGATCGAGCAGTTCTTC | CATSDSKGLGIEQFF
TRBJ2-3 | NA | TRBV27 | NA | TGTGCCAGCAGGGGACTGGTGGGCACAGATACGCTGTATTTT | CASRGLVGTDTLYF
TRBJ1-5 | NA | TRBV28 | NA | TGTGCCAGCAGTTTCCGACTGGGATGGAATCAGCCCCAGCATTTT | CASSFRLGWNQPQHF
TRBJ2-7 | NA | TRBV27 | TRBD2 | TGTGCCACCGGGTCTTTAGCGGGAGTTTACAATGAGCAGTACTTC | CATGSLAGVYNEQYF
TRBJ2-1 | NA | TRBV7-9 | NA | TGTGCCAGCAGCCCCCCTGGCGGGAACGGCTACAATGAGCAGTTCTTC | CASSPPGGNGYNEQFF
TRBJ2-7 | NA | TRBV7-6 | NA | TGTGCCAGCAGCTCCATGACAACGTACGAGCAGTACTTC | CASSSMTTYEQYF
TRBJ2-1 | few | TRBV6-6 | NA | TGTGCCAGCAGTGATCCTAGAAACAATGAGCAGTTCTTC | CASSDPRNNEQFF
TRBJ1-1 | NA | TRBV25-1 | TRBD1 | TGTGCCAGCAGAGAGCCGGGACAGGGCTCTGAAGCTTTCTTT | CASREPGQGSEAFF
TRBJ2-1 | NA | TRBV10-3 | NA | TGTGCCCCCTTCCGGAGCTCCTACAATGAGCAGTTCTTC | CAPFRSSYNEQFF
TRBJ2-7 | NA | TRBV5-1 | TRBD1 | TGCGCCAGCAGCCAGCAGGGGGTCGACGAGCAGTACTTC | CASSQQGVDEQYF
TRBJ2-2 | NA | TRBV12-3/TRBV12-4 | NA | TGTGCCAGCAGTTTAGATGGCATCACCGGGGAGCTGTTTTTT | CASSLDGITGELFF
TRBJ2-7 | few | TRBV20-1 | TRBD2 | TGCAGTGCTAGAGATTGGTTCCCAACTAGCGGGAGTGGATACGAGCAGTACTTC | CSARDWFPTSGSGYEQYF
TRBJ2-7 | NA | TRBV7-9 | NA | TGTGCCAGCAAAGTTCTTGTCTCGGGCGAGCAGTACTTC | CASKVLVSGEQYF